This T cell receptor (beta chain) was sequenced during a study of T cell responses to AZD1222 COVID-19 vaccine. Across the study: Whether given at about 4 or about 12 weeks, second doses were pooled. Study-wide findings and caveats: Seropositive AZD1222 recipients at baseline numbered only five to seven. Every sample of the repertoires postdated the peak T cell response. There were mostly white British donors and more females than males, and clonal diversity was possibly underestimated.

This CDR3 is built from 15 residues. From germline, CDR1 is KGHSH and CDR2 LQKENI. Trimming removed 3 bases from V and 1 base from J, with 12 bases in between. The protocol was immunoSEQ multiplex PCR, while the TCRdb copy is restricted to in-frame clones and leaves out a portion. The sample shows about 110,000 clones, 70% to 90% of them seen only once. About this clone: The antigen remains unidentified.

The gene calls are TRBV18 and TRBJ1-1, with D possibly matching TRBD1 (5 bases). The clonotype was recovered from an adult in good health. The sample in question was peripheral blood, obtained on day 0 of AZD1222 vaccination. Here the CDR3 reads CASSPIWGGNTEAFF. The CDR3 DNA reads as TGTGCCAGCTCACCGATTTGGGGCGGGAACACTGAAGCTTTCTTT.